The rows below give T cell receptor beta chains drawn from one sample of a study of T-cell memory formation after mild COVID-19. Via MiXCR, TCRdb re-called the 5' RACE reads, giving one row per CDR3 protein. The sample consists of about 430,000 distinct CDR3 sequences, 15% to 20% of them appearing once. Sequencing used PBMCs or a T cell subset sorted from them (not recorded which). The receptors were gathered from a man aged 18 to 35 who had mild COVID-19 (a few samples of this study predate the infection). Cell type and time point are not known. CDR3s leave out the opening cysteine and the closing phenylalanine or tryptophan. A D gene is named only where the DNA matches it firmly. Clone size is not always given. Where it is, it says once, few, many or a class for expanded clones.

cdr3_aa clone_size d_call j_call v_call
ASSLALAQGVQF - - TRBJ2-1 TRBV7-8
ASKEGLNTEAF - - TRBJ1-1 TRBV7-9
ASRRIATNEKLF - - TRBJ1-4 TRBV2
ASSTTEGSSYNEQF - - TRBJ2-1 TRBV5-1
ASSLTASGYEQY - TRBD2 TRBJ2-7 TRBV12-3/TRBV12-4
ASSVHRGLVADTQY few TRBD1 TRBJ2-3 TRBV9
ASNRQGADTGELF - TRBD1 TRBJ2-2 TRBV12-3/TRBV12-4
ASSPGQGTGTQY many TRBD1 TRBJ2-3 TRBV7-9
ASSFGMLSSYEQY - - TRBJ2-7 TRBV12-3/TRBV12-4
ASSDIERGGFFTDTQY few TRBD2 TRBJ2-3 TRBV7-9
ASSSRTGWDEQY - TRBD1 TRBJ2-7 TRBV7-9
ASRGPPMRQGYSSNQPQH many TRBD1 TRBJ1-5 TRBV12-3/TRBV12-4
ASSPDLGQSSPLH - TRBD1 TRBJ1-6 TRBV7-9
ASSHQGGTEAF - - TRBJ1-1 TRBV4-3